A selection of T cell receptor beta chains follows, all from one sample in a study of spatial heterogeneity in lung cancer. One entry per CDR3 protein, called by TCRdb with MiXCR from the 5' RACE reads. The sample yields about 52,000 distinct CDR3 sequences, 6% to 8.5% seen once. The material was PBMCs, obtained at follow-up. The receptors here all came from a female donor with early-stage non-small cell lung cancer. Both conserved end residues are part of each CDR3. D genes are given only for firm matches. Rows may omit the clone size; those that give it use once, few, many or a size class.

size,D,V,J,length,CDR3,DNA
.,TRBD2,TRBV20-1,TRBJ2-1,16,CSARDLRGSVPFEQFF,TGCAGTGCTAGGGACCTTCGCGGGAGCGTCCCCTTTGAGCAGTTCTTC
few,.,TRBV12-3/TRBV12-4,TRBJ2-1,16,CASSSRGGAIIGEQFF,TGTGCCAGCAGTTCAAGGGGGGGGGCTATTATTGGTGAGCAGTTCTTC
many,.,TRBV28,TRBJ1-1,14,CASSLYGGKGEAFF,TGTGCCAGCAGTTTATATGGGGGGAAGGGTGAAGCTTTCTTT
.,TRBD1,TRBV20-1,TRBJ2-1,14,CSASGTGAYNEQFF,TGCAGTGCCTCCGGGACAGGGGCCTACAATGAGCAGTTCTTC
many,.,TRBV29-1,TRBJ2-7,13,CSVDDPGLYEQYF,TGCAGCGTTGACGACCCAGGCCTCTACGAGCAGTACTTC
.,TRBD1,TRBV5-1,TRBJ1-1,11,CASSQTGEAFF,TGCGCCAGCAGCCAGACAGGGGAGGCTTTCTTT
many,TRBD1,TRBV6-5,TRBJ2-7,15,CASSRGQGEVYEQYF,TGTGCCAGCAGTAGAGGACAGGGGGAGGTCTACGAGCAGTACTTC
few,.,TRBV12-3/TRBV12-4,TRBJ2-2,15,CASSLGPPNTGELFF,TGTGCCAGCAGTTTGGGACCGCCGAACACCGGGGAGCTGTTTTTT
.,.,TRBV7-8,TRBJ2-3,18,CASSPASEPMGHTDTQYF,TGTGCCAGCAGCCCGGCCAGTGAGCCTATGGGGCACACAGATACGCAGTATTTT
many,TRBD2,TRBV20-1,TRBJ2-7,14,CSARAASGVFEQYF,TGCAGTGCTAGAGCCGCTAGCGGGGTGTTCGAGCAGTACTTC
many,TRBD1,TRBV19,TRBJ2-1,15,CASRKTGSGYNEQFF,TGTGCCAGCCGGAAGACAGGGAGCGGCTACAATGAGCAGTTCTTC
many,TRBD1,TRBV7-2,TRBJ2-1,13,CASSLIQGNEQFF,TGTGCCAGCAGCTTAATACAGGGGAATGAGCAGTTCTTC
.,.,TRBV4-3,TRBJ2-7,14,CASSQVLGTTQQYF,TGCGCCAGCAGCCAAGTCCTCGGTACGACCCAGCAGTACTTC
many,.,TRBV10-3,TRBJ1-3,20,CAISESGGRASKSSGNTIYF,TGTGCCATCAGTGAGAGTGGGGGCAGAGCAAGTAAGAGCTCTGGAAACACCATATATTTT
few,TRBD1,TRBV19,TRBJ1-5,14,CASSRQGFGQPQHF,TGTGCCAGTAGTAGACAGGGGTTTGGGCAGCCCCAGCATTTT
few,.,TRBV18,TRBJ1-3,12,CASSPGGDTIYF,TGTGCCAGCTCACCCGGGGGTGACACCATATATTTT
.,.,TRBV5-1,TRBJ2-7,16,CASSRMTGPPPYEQYF,TGCGCCAGCAGCCGGATGACAGGACCTCCCCCCTACGAGCAGTACTTC
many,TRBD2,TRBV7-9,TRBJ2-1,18,CASSLSASGTSSYNEQFF,TGTGCCAGCAGCTTATCAGCTAGCGGGACGAGCTCCTACAATGAGCAGTTCTTC
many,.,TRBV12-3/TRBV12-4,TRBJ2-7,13,CASSSHSSYEQYF,TGTGCCAGCAGCTCTCATTCTTCCTACGAGCAGTACTTC
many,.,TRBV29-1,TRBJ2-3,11,CSADIADTQYF,TGCAGCGCAGACATCGCGGATACGCAGTATTTT